This T cell receptor beta chain emerged from a study of blood T cell repertoires in COVID-19 (dated by TCRdb to 2018 to 2021). A note on the overall study: The collaborator samples originated in the United States, Italy and Spain and spanned the acute and convalescent phases of COVID-19. The material from the prospective study consisted of cDNA or gDNA derived from T cells, B-cell-depleted T cells, or PBMCs. Deeply sampled blood TCRbeta repertoires from subjects exposed to, actively infected with, or recovered from COVID-19 were included in the dataset. The repertoires were released in a freely available public database intended as a resource for research on the immune response to SARS-CoV-2. Samples came from the ongoing ImmuneRACE study (first 160 participants) plus 1,254 subjects from 6 global collaborators. Sample metadata almost always included a de-identified subject ID, COVID-19 status, age in years and sex. HLA class I and class II types, where available, came from metadata supplied by the sample provider rather than from assay-based typing.

The immunoSEQ Assay, a bias-controlled multiplex PCR, was used to amplify TCRbeta CDR3 regions from genomic DNA. Under the source paper's analysis protocol: The number of nucleated cells in each sample was estimated from the amplification of reference gene primers within the assay. To quantify the absolute abundance of each unique TCRbeta CDR3 rearrangement, sequence reads were collapsed and filtered. Productive Simpson clonality was computed per sample as the square root of Simpson's diversity index over productive rearrangements. TCRdb obtained this table from immuneACCESS and retained in-frame rearrangements with V and J assigned. These tables miss some clones; where compared with another copy, unresolved V genes account for less than half of the shortfall, and the remainder is unexplained. V and J calls and clone size are as listed in that table; D and trimming were resolved from the DNA. The sample data list under 200,000 clones, and about 80% of these were observed just once. The top ten hold 11% of the sample.

About this clone: Its antigen remains unidentified. No base-level quality is on record; no much larger clone is a single base apart.

Results the study describes overall, beyond this receptor: Clinical and demographic metadata were provided uncurated, with the amount varying by source and participant.

Enrolling through a virtual design, the prospective study's participants ranged in age from roughly 18 to 95 years and lived across more than 20 United States geographic areas. In the prospective study, cohorts were assigned on the basis of participant-reported clinical history obtained from a screening survey and a study questionnaire. ImmuneRACE Cohort 3 recovered participants were defined by two consecutive negative NP/OP PCR tests, healthcare professional clearance, or symptom resolution. In the prospective study, whole blood, serum and a nasopharyngeal or oropharyngeal swab were collected from each participant by mobile phlebotomists. Prospective study participants could optionally give additional blood draws and questionnaires over an approximately 2-month period. Prospective study blood samples were shipped either frozen or at room temperature before DNA extraction. The sample consisted of PBMCs or T cells enriched from blood (not recorded which). The TCR sequence derives from a man aged 45-65 years who had recovered from COVID-19.

The DNA sequence reads TGTGCCAGCAGTTTGGGGGGGGTGAACACTGAAGCTTTCTTT. The translation is CASSLGGVNTEAFF. Recombination joined TRBV28 with TRBJ1-1; possibly the D gene is TRBD1, per 5 matching bases. Between the V and J ends, shortened by 3 bases and 0 bases respectively, the junction contains 8 bases. The CDR3 holds 14 amino acids from the cysteine to the phenylalanine. Only the CDR3 region is kept as DNA, spanning 42 bases read in frame from base 1. From a lookup of the germline V gene, CDR1 and CDR2 are MDHEN and SYDVKM.